One sample yielded the 26 T cell receptor beta chains listed below, sequenced in a study of identical twins. In TCRdb, the 5' RACE reads were re-called with MiXCR into one record per CDR3 protein. The data show approximately 890,000 distinct CDR3 sequences, 9% to 15% seen once. A further study also used this sample, focusing on yellow fever vaccine responses in identical twins.

The sample was PBMCs. Every receptor here comes from a young woman in good health.

This rearrangement joins TRBV20-1 to TRBJ2-1, with D perhaps matching TRBD2 (5 bases). The V gene's germline CDR1 is DFQATT and CDR2 SNEGSKA (reference sequence). The V gene lost 3 bases and the J gene lost 7 bases, with 10 bases spanning the gap. The CDR3 is 12 amino acids. The CDR3 sequence is CSARGARNEQFF. The CDR3 nucleotides are TGCAGTGCTAGGGGAGCTAGAAATGAGCAGTTCTTC.

This clonotype occurred a few times. The chain recombines TRBV7-3 with TRBJ2-2, with D perhaps matching TRBD1 or TRBD2 (5 bases each). The CDR3 spans 17 residues. From germline, CDR1 is SGHTA and CDR2 FQGTGA. The V gene lost 4 bases and the J gene lost 0 bases, with 15 bases spanning the gap. The CDR3 coding sequence is TGTGCCAGCAGCTCAGGCCCGGGACGGGCGAACACCGGGGAGCTGTTTTTT. Amino acid sequence: CASSSGPGRANTGELFF.

This clonotype occurred a few times. This chain uses TRBV6-1 with TRBJ1-4; TRBD1 is a possible D gene (5 bases). In germline, CDR1 is MNHNS, CDR2 SASEGT. The CDR3 runs 15 residues. V was clipped by 2 bases and J by 7 bases, with 14 bases between them. The CDR3 DNA reads TGTGCCAGCAGTGAAAATTGGGGGGTGACTGAAAAACTGTTTTTT. Protein sequence: CASSENWGVTEKLFF.

This clonotype occurred a few times. The germline gene is not matched at one end of the junction; a read error may be the cause. This chain connects TRBV27 to TRBJ2-1, with 11 nucleotides matching TRBD2. In germline, CDR1 is MNHEY, CDR2 SMNVEV (reference sequence). This CDR3 is built from 14 residues. In DNA, the CDR3 is TGTGCCAGCAGTATTAGCGGGAGGGGATCTCCCATTATCTTC. This gives the protein CASSISGRGSPIIF.

This clonotype was counted a few times. The CDR3 sequence: CASSVEPRGSEQFF. CDR3 DNA sequence: TGTGCCAGCAGCGTAGAGCCTAGGGGGAGTGAGCAGTTCTTC. The rearrangement joins TRBV9 to TRBJ2-1; TRBD1 might be the D (6 bases). This CDR3 has 14 amino acids. V lost 0 bases, J lost 9 bases, and 13 bases lay in between. Germline assignment: CDR1 SGDLS and CDR2 YYNGEE.

The genes are TRBV10-3 and TRBJ1-5; tentatively, D is TRBD1 (5 bases). The CDR3 covers 13 residues. Trimming took off 4 bases at V and 7 bases at J, with 11 bases between the two ends. The germline V gene has CDR1 ENHRY and CDR2 SYGVKD. CDR3 sequence: CAISGQGEQPQHF. The CDR3 nucleotides are TGTGCCATCAGTGGGCAGGGTGAGCAGCCCCAGCATTTT.

The chain recombines TRBV12-3 or TRBV12-4 with TRBJ2-1, with D hard to call. This CDR3 comprises 12 residues. The V end lost 4 bases, the J end lost 7 bases, and 8 bases lay between the germline ends. Here the CDR3 DNA reads TGTGCCAGCAGTTCGATCAGTAATGAGCAGTTCTTC. It specifies CASSSISNEQFF.

This clonotype was recorded a few times. This chain joins TRBV12-3 or TRBV12-4 and TRBJ1-1; D gene unclear. Trimming cost V 2 bases and J 8 bases, with 6 bases left between them. CDR3 length: 11 amino acids. CDR3 nucleotides: TGTGCCAGCAGTTTATCCATGGAAGCTTTCTTT. It translates to CASSLSMEAFF.

The chain uses TRBV4-1 and TRBJ2-2; TRBD1 matches at 8 bases. This CDR3 is 14 amino acids long. Germline-derived CDR1 and CDR2 are MGHRA and YSYEKL. After removal of 4 bases from V and 6 bases from J, the junction contained 4 bases not matched to a gene. As DNA, the CDR3 is TGCGCCAGCAGCCCCAGACAGGGGCCCGGGGAGCTGTTTTTT. Amino acids: CASSPRQGPGELFF.

This clonotype has more than one count but fewer than ten. This chain links TRBV9 with TRBJ2-2; 7 nucleotides agree with TRBD2. This CDR3 contains 14 residues. V dropped 4 bases and J dropped 6; count of bases not matched to a gene: 6. From germline, CDR1 is SGDLS and CDR2 YYNGEE. CDR3 DNA sequence: TGTGCCAGCAGCCCTACGGGAGGCGCCGGGGAGCTGTTTTTT. It translates to CASSPTGGAGELFF.

The chain employs TRBV6-5 and TRBJ2-4; TRBD1 is a possible D gene (6 bases). This CDR3 has 17 residues. The V gene's germline CDR1 is MNHEY and CDR2 SVGAGI. Trimming pared 2 bases from V and 0 bases from J, leaving 14 bases between. CDR3 nucleotide sequence: TGTGCCAGCAGTTACGGGACATTGGGGGCAGCCAAAAACATTCAGTACTTC. Encoded protein: CASSYGTLGAAKNIQYF.

This clonotype appeared a few times. The rearrangement links TRBV18 to TRBJ2-5; TRBD2 might be the D (5 bases). The CDR3 totals 14 residues. V lost 0 bases and J 3 bases, leaving 8 bases between the germline ends. CDR1 and CDR2 from the germline V gene are KGHSH and LQKENI. The CDR3 reads CASSPPVTKETQYF. As DNA, the CDR3 is TGTGCCAGCTCACCACCTGTGACTAAAGAGACCCAGTACTTC.

Many counts were recorded for this clonotype. The rearrangement joins TRBV24-1 to TRBJ2-1; TRBD1 aligns across 8 bases. Germline CDR1 KGHDR, CDR2 SFDVKD. Losses at the gene ends were 4 bases for V and 9 bases for J; bases not matched to a gene: 4. The CDR3 is 13 residues long. For the CDR3, the DNA is TGTGCCACCAGTGACCCAGGGGGCGGTGAGCAGTTCTTC. Protein: CATSDPGGGEQFF.

This clonotype was observed a few times. The chain combines TRBV24-1 with TRBJ2-2; D unresolved. This CDR3 has 15 residues. Germline CDR1 is KGHDR and CDR2 is SFDVKD. Trimming pared 4 bases from V and 5 bases from J, leaving 13 bases between. CDR3 protein: CATSDLALYTGELFF. CDR3 DNA sequence: TGTGCCACCAGTGACTTAGCTTTATATACCGGGGAGCTGTTTTTT.

This clonotype was found many times. V and J are TRBV20-1 and TRBJ1-5, with 11 bases lining up with TRBD1. V trimming: 4 bases; J trimming: 7 bases; junction bases outside the gene matches: 15. The CDR3 covers 17 residues. The germline V gene has CDR1 DFQATT and CDR2 SNEGSKA (reference sequence). The CDR3 nucleotides are TGCAGTGCTACCAGGTCCGGGACAGGGGGAACTAGACAGCCCCAGCATTTT. Protein sequence: CSATRSGTGGTRQPQHF.

This clonotype was found a few times. The genes are TRBV12-3 or TRBV12-4 and TRBJ2-5; the D call may be TRBD1 or TRBD2 (6 bases each). V gave up 6 bases and J gave up 5 bases, with 16 bases separating them. This CDR3 is built from 14 residues. CDR3 DNA: TGTGCCAGCAGCCGCTCCGGGGGCCGGGAGACCCAGTACTTC. Amino acids: CASSRSGGRETQYF.

This chain connects TRBV7-9 to TRBJ1-5; no firm D call. CDR1 SEHNR and CDR2 FQNEAQ come from the germline V gene (reference sequence). V was clipped by 7 bases and J by 3 bases, with 13 bases between them. This CDR3 region has 14 residues. DNA for the CDR3: TGTGCCAGCACCCCAGGCGGTACCAATCAGCCCCAGCATTTT. This translates into CASTPGGTNQPQHF. The full variable domain, in which reference TRBV7-9 and TRBJ1-5 provide the parts outside the CDR3, is DTGVSQNPRHKITKRGQNVTFRCDPISEHNRLYWYRQTLGQGPEFLTYFQNEAQLEKSRLLSDRFSAERPKGSFSTLEIQRTEQGDSAMYLCASTPGGTNQPQHFGDGTRLSIL.

This clonotype was counted at least ten times. V and J are TRBV12-3 or TRBV12-4 and TRBJ2-5; 8 nucleotides align to TRBD1. Trimming cost V 7 bases and J 4 bases; bases outside gene matches: 2. There are 12 residues in the CDR3. The CDR3 DNA is TGTGCCAGCACTGACAGGGGAGAGACCCAGTACTTC. Its translation: CASTDRGETQYF.

CDR3 DNA: TGCAGTGCGAAAATACCGGTTTTGGGTAATGAAAAACTGTTTTTT. Residues: CSAKIPVLGNEKLFF. The J gene is TRBJ1-4, the V gene TRBV20-1; D gene unclear. Germline V gene sequence: CDR1 DFQATT, CDR2 SNEGSKA (reference sequence). Trimming shortened V by 6 bases and J by 4 bases, and 18 bases separated the two germline ends. This CDR3 comprises 15 residues.

This chain links TRBV19 with TRBJ2-1, with D perhaps TRBD2 (7 bases). V was pared by 8 bases and J by 4 bases, with 18 bases between. Germline lookup yields CDR1 LNHDA and CDR2 SQIVND (reference sequence). This CDR3 spans 15 amino acids. The CDR3 reads CASWGRASGYNEQFF. The CDR3 DNA reads TGTGCCAGTTGGGGGCGGGCTAGCGGTTACAATGAGCAGTTCTTC.

This clonotype was counted ten times or more. The gene calls are TRBV7-2 and TRBJ2-3, with 7 bases identical to TRBD2. This CDR3 contains 16 residues. Unmatched junction bases numbered 10, after V lost 1 base and J lost 6 bases. Germline-derived CDR1 and CDR2 are SGHTA and FQGNSA. The CDR3 nucleotides read TGTGCCAGCAGCTTAGTGGGACTACCACTCATGGATACGCAGTATTTT. Translation gives CASSLVGLPLMDTQYF.

This clonotype was observed a few times. V gene TRBV7-9 combines with J gene TRBJ2-6; unclear D gene. The CDR3 loop spans 14 amino acids. CDR1 is SEHNR, CDR2 FQNEAQ, per germline (reference sequence). The germline V and J ends were trimmed by 7 bases and 0 bases, with 7 bases remaining between them. CDR3 nucleotides: TGTGCCAGCAACCTGCTCTCTGGGGCCAACGTCCTGACTTTC. Translation: CASNLLSGANVLTF.

This clonotype was recorded a few times. The J gene is TRBJ2-1, the V gene TRBV5-1, with 13 bases aligning to TRBD2. This CDR3 comprises 16 residues. Germline trimming cut 4 bases from V and 7 bases from J; bases unmatched to any gene: 8. CDR1 and CDR2 (germline): SGHRS, YFSETQ. The CDR3 DNA reads TGCGCCAGCAGCGGTACACTAGCGGGAGGGCCGAATGAGCAGTTCTTC. The encoded protein is CASSGTLAGGPNEQFF.

The chain carries TRBV20-1 and TRBJ1-5; 10 nucleotides align to TRBD1. Germline CDR1 DFQATT, CDR2 SNEGSKA (reference sequence). V was clipped by 3 bases and J by 11 bases; unmatched bases: 7. The CDR3 covers 13 residues. The CDR3 sequence: CSARTGGIETQHF. The CDR3 coding sequence is TGCAGTGCTAGGACAGGGGGCATCGAGACCCAGCATTTT.

The rearrangement links TRBV4-1 to TRBJ1-2; D ambiguous. V was shortened by 1 base and J by 0 bases, with 15 bases between the two germline ends. Germline CDR1 and CDR2: MGHRA and YSYEKL. The CDR3 is made up of 17 amino acids. As DNA, the CDR3 is TGCGCCAGCAGCCAAGTTGTCGCTTTGGGGACTAACTATGGCTACACCTTC. Amino acids: CASSQVVALGTNYGYTF.

This clonotype was recorded many times. The chain uses TRBV7-6 and TRBJ1-3; 8 nucleotides match TRBD1. The length of the CDR3 is 15 residues. Germline CDR1 is SGHVS and CDR2 is FNYEAQ. The V and J ends lost 2 bases and 3 bases, in that order; junction bases with no gene match: 3. This chain's CDR3 is CASSLQGAGGNTIYF. The CDR3 region has the DNA TGTGCCAGCAGCTTACAGGGGGCTGGTGGAAACACCATATATTTT.